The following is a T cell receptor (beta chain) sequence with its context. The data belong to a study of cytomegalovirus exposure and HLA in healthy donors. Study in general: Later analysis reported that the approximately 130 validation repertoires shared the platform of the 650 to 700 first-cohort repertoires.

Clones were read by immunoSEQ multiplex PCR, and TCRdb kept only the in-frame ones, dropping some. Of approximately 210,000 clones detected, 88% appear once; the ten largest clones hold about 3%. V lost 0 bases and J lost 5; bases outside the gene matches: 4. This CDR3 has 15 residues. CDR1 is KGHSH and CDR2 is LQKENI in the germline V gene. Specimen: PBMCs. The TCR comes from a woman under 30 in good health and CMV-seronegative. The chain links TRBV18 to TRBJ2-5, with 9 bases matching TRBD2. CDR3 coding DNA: TGTGCCAGCTCACCACCAGCGGGAGGAGGGGAGACCCAGTACTTC. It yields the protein CASSPPAGGGETQYF.